This T cell receptor beta chain was captured in a study of cytomegalovirus exposure and HLA in healthy donors. CDR3 length equals 15 residues. Germline CDR1 is MNHEY and CDR2 is SVGAGI. With 8 bases clipped from V and 4 bases from J, the junction kept 13 bases outside the gene matches. Study-level findings and limits: Equally common other TCR beta chains were less clonally expanded than HLA-associated ones, a later analysis found. Listed as cytomegalovirus-associated were over 150 TCR beta chains. Segments of the TCR beta V type were, in most cases, productive about 87% or about 30% of the time in an earlier analysis. The authors later found TCR association rates varying by HLA locus, with DRB1 most and HLA-C fewest.

PCR primers comprised 60 Vbeta and 13 Jbeta primers. Profiled with immunoSEQ multiplex PCR; TCRdb holds only in-frame clones, not every one. The table has approximately 89,000 clones, roughly 76% seen once. Comments on this clone: The antigen remains undetermined.

This sequence was found in a male donor in good health and CMV-seronegative. The V call is TRBV6-5, the J call TRBJ2-7; 8 nucleotides agree with TRBD2. The material sequenced was PBMCs. This CDR3 reads CASRTSGRGSYEQYF. Here the CDR3 DNA reads TGTGCCAGCCGGACAAGCGGGAGAGGGTCTTACGAGCAGTACTTC.